The subject of this entry is one T cell receptor beta chain. These data originate in a study of shared clonotypes between healthy human individuals. Here immunoSEQ multiplex PCR was the method, and the copy in TCRdb shows in-frame clones only, minus some. Seen here are hundreds of thousands of clones, 74% observed once, and the top ten hold 1.5% to 2%. The CDR3 extends over 13 amino acids. Looked up from germline, CDR1 is WSHSY and CDR2 is SAAADI. V gave up 6 bases and J gave up 14 bases, with 20 bases separating them. What was sequenced was memory CD4+ T cells sorted from blood. Specified subset: CD45RA-negative fraction. The V gene is TRBV10-2, the J gene TRBJ1-3; weak D call: TRBD1 (5 bases). The receptor comes from a woman between 25 and 40 years old in good health. In DNA form, the CDR3 reads TGCGCCAGCAGAGGGGCCCTAATTAACTTCCTATATTTT. As protein: CASRGALINFLYF.